One TCR beta chain is described in this entry. The sample originates from a study of blood T cell repertoires in COVID-19. This table comes from immunoSEQ multiplex PCR, and its TCRdb copy is limited to in-frame clones, with some not included. The sample has tens of thousands of clones, roughly 80% seen once; the top ten hold approximately 24%. The sequenced sample was peripheral blood. The receptor's source is a human donor in a cohort sampled during active COVID-19.

The CDR3 DNA reads as TGTGCCAGCAGTTTAAGAACGGGACAGGGATATAATTCACCCCTCCACTTT. Translation gives CASSLRTGQGYNSPLHF. The chain links TRBV27 to TRBJ1-6; TRBD1 agrees at 9 bases. CDR1 MNHEY and CDR2 SMNVEV come from the germline V gene (reference sequence). CDR3 length: 17 amino acids. The ends lost 2 bases at V and 4 bases at J; junction bases unmatched: 6.